This T cell receptor (beta chain) was sequenced in a study of T cells expressing NK-cell markers (TCRdb year 2020). For context, the study as a whole: In sorted CD3+CD56+NKG2C+, CD3+CD56+NKG2C- and CD3+CD56-NKG2C+ T-cell subsets from several donors, TCR beta-chain repertoires were profiled. Among the eight sequenced donors, seven were HCMV-seropositive and one was HCMV-seronegative. The eight sequenced donors were randomly selected healthy volunteers, three men and five women. Sequencing of the libraries produced 2 x 150 bp reads on Illumina HiSeq 2000/2500, MiSeq or NextSeq. The full study reports these points: Those dominant clonotypes were again the most abundant among CD3+CD56-NKG2C+ cells in a handful of donors, at about 28.3-60.1%. Whether the expanded NKG2C-expressing T cell clones were specific for HCMV antigens was left unclear. For five or six donors, the dominant CD3+CD56+NKG2C+ clonotypes were among the top 10 CD8+ clonotypes and accounted for about 1.0-7.5% of CD8+ T cells.

TCRdb lists the instrument as Illumina HiSeq 2000. TCR beta cDNA libraries were made by 5'RACE template switching that added a universal primer site and unique molecular identifiers. Priming for cDNA synthesis came from the TCR beta constant segment, and two successive PCR amplification steps followed. Concerning the study's data processing: MIGEC was used to demultiplex reads and group the reads by UMI, and MiTCR was used to assemble and quantify clonotypes. To remove erroneous sequences, TCR cDNA sequences were retained only when supported by two or more reads. Downstream repertoire analysis used the tcR package, and clonotypes were matched across fractions by CDR3 nucleotide sequence plus V segment. VDJmatch was used to annotate antigen specificity against VDJdb, with one amino acid substitution allowed in CDR3. TCRdb reprocessed the reads and provides one entry for every CDR3 protein sequence; no DNA is given. The V and J calls were not made by the authors but by TCRdb's processing. The sample table on file contains 350,000 to 400,000 distinct CDR3 sequences. About 10% of the sample goes to the ten largest clones.

As for this clonotype: This clone's antigen is unknown.

A commercial ELISA kit detecting HCMV-specific IgG in serum was used to determine HCMV serostatus. Ficoll density gradient centrifugation was used to isolate peripheral blood mononuclear cells from blood. This receptor was obtained from a woman between 45 and 65 years old in good health. Donor details come from another sample of the same person, matched by shared clones. Specimen: blood T cells: a sorted CD56 or NKG2C T cell subset, CD4+ or CD8+ T cells, or bulk PBMC T cells (not recorded which).

The CDR3 corresponds to CASSPDGTTFSTDTQYF. This receptor chain uses TRBV5-1 and TRBJ2-3; the D call of TRBD2 rests on TCRdb alone, since no DNA is present to check it. From a lookup of the germline V gene, CDR1 and CDR2 are SGHRS and YFSETQ. The CDR3 sequence holds 17 residues, the cysteine and phenylalanine included. No DNA is recorded.